The rows below give T cell receptor beta chains drawn from one sample of a study of cytomegalovirus exposure and HLA in healthy donors. TCRdb's table, derived via immunoSEQ multiplex PCR, lists solely in-frame clones and lacks some. The sample lists 150,000 to 200,000 clones; roughly 77% were seen once. Sequences were obtained from PBMCs. The source is a woman aged 45 to 65 in good health and CMV-seronegative. Each CDR3 is given without its conserved first and last residue. Fields, in order: J gene, V gene, CDR3 length, CDR3 protein.

j_gene: TRBJ2-2; v_gene: TRBV15; len: 12; CDR3aa: ATSEGANTGELF
j_gene: .; v_gene: TRBV6-1; len: 11; CDR3aa: ANARGSSYEQY
j_gene: TRBJ1-2; v_gene: TRBV7-2; len: 14; CDR3aa: ASSLGQGSANYGYT
j_gene: TRBJ1-2; v_gene: TRBV29-1; len: 11; CDR3aa: SVEGQVNYGYT
j_gene: TRBJ2-6; v_gene: TRBV7-2; len: 14; CDR3aa: ASSPSGISGANVLT
j_gene: TRBJ2-7; v_gene: TRBV6-1; len: 11; CDR3aa: ASERGRIYEQY
j_gene: TRBJ2-3; v_gene: TRBV27; len: 14; CDR3aa: ASSLAGGTSTDTQY
j_gene: TRBJ2-1; v_gene: TRBV7-2; len: 14; CDR3aa: ASSLRGQRFYDEQF
j_gene: TRBJ2-1; v_gene: TRBV7-3; len: 12; CDR3aa: ASSPGIVYNEQF
j_gene: TRBJ2-1; v_gene: TRBV7-3; len: 13; CDR3aa: ASSPDADGYNEQF
j_gene: TRBJ1-1; v_gene: TRBV4-2; len: 15; CDR3aa: ASSQAGTGGQLGEAF
j_gene: TRBJ1-2; v_gene: TRBV6-5; len: 10; CDR3aa: ASSSLNYGYT
j_gene: TRBJ2-7; v_gene: TRBV28; len: 12; CDR3aa: ASSLSLRDYEQY
j_gene: TRBJ1-4; v_gene: TRBV7-8; len: 13; CDR3aa: ASSSTGARGEKLF
j_gene: TRBJ1-1; v_gene: TRBV7-9; len: 10; CDR3aa: ASSRQLAEAF
j_gene: TRBJ1-1; v_gene: TRBV7-2; len: 12; CDR3aa: ASSSGTVSGGAF
j_gene: .; v_gene: TRBV27; len: 13; CDR3aa: ASSSWGTGQDEQY
j_gene: TRBJ2-7; v_gene: TRBV5-6; len: 13; CDR3aa: ASSRIGTGSYEQY
j_gene: TRBJ2-1; v_gene: TRBV6-5; len: 12; CDR3aa: ASSLGGVRDEQF
j_gene: TRBJ2-4; v_gene: TRBV2; len: 15; CDR3aa: ASIGGTLNRAKNIQY
j_gene: TRBJ2-7; v_gene: TRBV27; len: 13; CDR3aa: ASSLLGTGLDEQY
j_gene: TRBJ2-1; v_gene: TRBV27; len: 14; CDR3aa: ASSLSGLAGENEQF
j_gene: TRBJ1-3; v_gene: TRBV9; len: 13; CDR3aa: ASSETVSSGNTIY
j_gene: TRBJ1-5; v_gene: TRBV2; len: 12; CDR3aa: ASAGSMEGQPQH
j_gene: TRBJ2-7; v_gene: TRBV6-6; len: 9; CDR3aa: ASSYTGGRY
j_gene: TRBJ2-5; v_gene: TRBV7-9; len: 8; CDR3aa: ASSRETQY
j_gene: TRBJ1-2; v_gene: TRBV4-3; len: 15; CDR3aa: ASSQALYTGGNYGYT
j_gene: TRBJ1-1; v_gene: TRBV28; len: 12; CDR3aa: ASIGGGTNTEAF
j_gene: TRBJ2-5; v_gene: TRBV18; len: 14; CDR3aa: ASSPRGQGVGETQY
j_gene: TRBJ2-3; v_gene: TRBV7-3; len: 16; CDR3aa: ASSLSPIDTYGTDTQY
j_gene: TRBJ2-7; v_gene: TRBV11-2; len: 14; CDR3aa: ASSSRTSGGSYEQY
j_gene: TRBJ2-4; v_gene: TRBV7-3; len: 12; CDR3aa: ASSLGGAMDIQY
j_gene: TRBJ1-3; v_gene: TRBV4-3; len: 13; CDR3aa: ASSQGGGSGNTIY
j_gene: TRBJ2-3; v_gene: TRBV9; len: 13; CDR3aa: ASSVEAVAADTQY
j_gene: TRBJ2-3; v_gene: TRBV6-1; len: 13; CDR3aa: ASRGLASPTDTQY
j_gene: TRBJ2-1; v_gene: TRBV28; len: 14; CDR3aa: ASSSGTGSGGNEQF
j_gene: TRBJ1-1; v_gene: TRBV18; len: 10; CDR3aa: ASSPRFNRAF